This TCR beta chain was recovered during a study of beta chain features in type 1 diabetes. Study-wide findings and caveats: Among patients, naive, central memory and Treg TCRB repertoires appeared more similar than among healthy donors. Over-representation of high TCR-expressing cells was a possible consequence of cDNA sequencing. Any HLA-type effect on TCRB rearrangement remained unresolved here.

Every bit of the isolated RNA underwent reverse transcription, so sequencing read expressed TCRB transcripts. The assay was immunoSEQ multiplex PCR, and TCRdb's table has in-frame clones only and misses some. The sample shows hundreds of thousands of clones, 30% of them seen only once. Germline CDR1 reads SGHNT; CDR2 reads YENEEA. This CDR3 has 13 residues. V was trimmed by 5 bases and J by 5 bases, leaving 12 bases between them. Worth noting for this clone: Its antigen is not identified.

The V gene is TRBV11-3, the J gene TRBJ2-5, with D possibly called TRBD1 or TRBD2 (5 bases each). This TCR derives from a young man in good health. Sample: naive CD4+ T cells from blood. CDR3 bases: TGTGCCAGCAGCCGGGACCAAAAGGAGACCCAGTACTTC. Translated, it gives CASSRDQKETQYF.